This TCR beta chain originates from a study of T cells in localized non-small cell lung cancer. Profiling relied on immunoSEQ multiplex PCR, and the TCRdb table lists in-frame clones only, not all of them. Among roughly 76,000 clones, around 80% were seen once, and the ten largest hold under 25%. General study points: Longer overall survival was linked to higher blood T cell density.

V dropped 8 bases and J dropped 10 bases, with 17 bases sitting between them. This CDR3 is 12 amino acids long. Germline V gene sequence: CDR1 MNHEY, CDR2 SVGAGI. A word on this clone: Antigen: not known.

This specimen consisted of PBMCs, obtained before any cancer treatment. The gene calls are TRBV6-5 and TRBJ2-5, with D maybe TRBD1 (6 bases). This TCR came from a man between 40 and 75 years old with stage II squamous cell lung carcinoma. This CDR3 is CASSAGDVDQYF. The CDR3, as DNA: TGTGCCAGCTCGGCAGGGGACGTAGACCAGTACTTC.